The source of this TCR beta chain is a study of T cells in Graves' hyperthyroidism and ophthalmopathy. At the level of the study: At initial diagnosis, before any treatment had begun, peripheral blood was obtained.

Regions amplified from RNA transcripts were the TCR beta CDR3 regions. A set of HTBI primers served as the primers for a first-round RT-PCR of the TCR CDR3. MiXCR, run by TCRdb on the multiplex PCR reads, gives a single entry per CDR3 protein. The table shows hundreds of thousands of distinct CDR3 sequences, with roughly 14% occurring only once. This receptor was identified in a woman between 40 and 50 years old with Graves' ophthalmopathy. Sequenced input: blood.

The CDR3 reads CASSIFNRGIDQPQHF. The CDR3 coding sequence is TGTGCCAGTAGTATCTTCAACAGAGGTATCGATCAGCCCCAGCATTTT. The chain uses TRBV19 and TRBJ1-5; no clear D. Trimming took 3 bases from V and 5 from J, leaving 17 bases between them. Germline CDR1 LNHDA, CDR2 SQIVND (reference sequence). This CDR3 contains 16 residues.